This TCR beta chain is drawn from a study of T cell repertoires in cytomegalovirus infection. Background on the study: Public TCR beta signatures marked donors with CMV infection and the matching HLA.

One entry per CDR3 protein, called by TCRdb with MiXCR from the reads. Here the sample spans roughly 120,000 distinct CDR3 sequences, about 30% being singletons. Study results and limitations: The study identified carriers of CMV plus the relevant HLA from cumulative public TCR beta family frequency.

Trimming left V 0 bases short and J 2 bases short, with 11 bases between. Germline V gene lookup returns CDR1 LNHDA and CDR2 SQIVND (reference sequence). This CDR3 has 16 residues. This clonotype was seen more than once but under ten times. Its matching antigen is unknown. This chain links TRBV19 with TRBJ1-5; D gene ambiguous. The sample here was CD8+ T cells from cultured PBMCs, taken from culture after CMV antigen stimulation. The receptor's source is a human donor in good health (CMV status not recorded). Some clones in this sample may be carry-over from other donors' samples. CDR3 sequence reads: CASSIDPHGGNQPQHF. The CDR3 region has the DNA TGTGCCAGTAGTATAGATCCCCACGGGGGCAATCAGCCCCAGCATTTT. Based on the CDR3 plus reference TRBV19 and TRBJ1-5, the full variable domain is DGGITQSPKYLFRKEGQNVTLSCEQNLNHDAMYWYRQDPGQGLRLIYYSQIVNDFQKGDIAEGYSVSREKKESFPLTVTSAQKNPTAFYLCASSIDPHGGNQPQHFGDGTRLSIL.